The present TCR beta chain was sequenced within a study of cytomegalovirus exposure and HLA in healthy donors (dated by TCRdb to about 2017). With regard to the full study: In an earlier analysis of 550 to 750 of the donors, 276 Gb of sequence data and 90 million to 130 million unique TCR beta sequences from roughly 190 million T cells were reported. Four to six DR-DQ haplotypes were handled as single units for association and clustering, since linkage in the cohort was strong. To study patterns of TCR occurrence, a later analysis re-analyzed previously published TCR beta repertoires from just over 650 donors and added high-resolution HLA genotyping. An earlier analysis of some 600 of the donors applied high-throughput TCR beta sequencing to assess whether each TCR beta V gene segment acted as functional or pseudogenic. The number of donors typed differed by locus, with roughly 629-640 for A, B, C, DRB1 and DQB1, roughly 520 for DQA1, approximately 570 for DPA1, and under 490 for DPB1. Using immunosequencing, the study profiled T cell repertoires from approximately 700 subjects and related those repertoires to cytomegalovirus serostatus. In addition to the first cohort of 650 to 750 subjects, a separate validation cohort of approximately 130 different subjects was used. Rather than using new phenotypic data, the later analysis identified candidate immune exposures from TCR beta sequences and from how often those sequences occurred across donors. Every repertoire in the discovery cohort had been generated on one and the same sequencing platform. Alongside the repertoire data, information on donor age, sex, ethnicity and CMV serostatus was compiled. On average, roughly 200,000 unique TCR beta nucleotide sequences were sequenced per donor among 300 to 500 genotyped donors of the cohort, with 15% to 20% of those sequences being non-productive. Class I and class II HLA loci were covered by the typing at four-digit resolution. The study aimed to test whether signatures of past pathogen exposure could be identified by cataloging public T cell receptors. The genetic ancestry cluster associated with self-reported Caucasian donors included over 65% of the 398 genotyped donors. Genome-wide SNP genotypes for about three fifths of the 666 donors were used in a later genetic analysis, which treated that subset as a discovery cohort. Approximately 330 gigabases of sequencing data and around 88 million unique TCR sequences made up an early release that covered several hundred HLA-typed donors. To predict cytomegalovirus infection status, the study combined high-throughput TCR immunosequencing, statistical association of individual TCRs with disease status, and machine learning.

In regard to this clone: Which antigen it targets is not known. No base qualities exist here, and no much larger clone lies one base off it.

Receptors were amplified or captured by the immunoSEQ multiplex PCR assay. The multiplex PCR relied on a mix of 60 forward primers for TCR Vbeta segments and 13 reverse primers for TCR Jbeta segments. A multiplex PCR assay on genomic DNA amplified the CDR3 region of rearranged TCR beta genes. Amplified TCR beta libraries were sequenced as 87-base-pair reads on the Illumina HiSeq System. As for the authors' bioinformatics: In a later analysis, tens of millions of unique TCR beta chains were counted across the 500 to 850 repertoires, and around 10 million of these chains were shared by at least two donors. To remove PCR and sequencing errors, raw reads were error-corrected and collapsed into unique sequences using a nearest-neighbor algorithm that merged closely related sequences. V, D and J gene segments were assigned by aligning CDR3 sequences to IMGT reference sequences. Each retained sequence needed at least a six-nucleotide match to both a V gene segment and a J gene segment. Rearrangements were called productive when the CDR3 lacked stop codons and stayed in frame with V and J; all others were non-productive. CDR3 was defined according to IMGT convention as the region running from the second conserved V-encoded cysteine to the conserved J-encoded phenylalanine. In an earlier analysis of around 640 of the donors, sequences lacking an unambiguous match to a single V gene segment were excluded. In an earlier analysis of about 590 of the donors, a V segment was called functional when productive rearrangements were above 56.7%, and segregating when the standard deviation between donors exceeded 5%. A statistical classification framework was built for diagnosing cytomegalovirus status from the catalog of TCR beta chain sequences. V and J gene assignment, in a later analysis, came from comparing TCR nucleotide sequences with IMGT/GENE-DB human TR gene sequences. The TCRdist pipeline was used in a later analysis to assign CDR3 sequences and most-parsimonious VDJ recombination scenarios. In a later analysis, each TCR beta chain was defined by its CDR3 amino acid sequence together with its V-gene family, and reads lacking a unique V-gene family were excluded. To address suspected cross-contamination and a sequencing artifact, a later analysis removed some 620 highly shared, low-generation-probability nucleotide sequences. For each public chain, a later analysis derived a clonal expansion index from normalized ranks of inferred template counts within each repertoire. In a later analysis, generation probabilities were computed with a VDJ recombination model fitted to out-of-frame rearrangements, and the resulting probabilities were checked against IGoR. Hypergeometric tests were used in a later analysis to score TCR-TCR, TCR-HLA and TCR-CMV co-occurrence, with a repertoire-size bias correction applied to the TCR pairs. In a later analysis, false discovery rates were estimated by permuting HLA or CMV assignments 20 times. A later analysis grouped co-occurring TCRs with DBSCAN, adding TCRdist sequence similarity when clustering within HLA-allele-positive subsets. Repertoires with fewer than 30,000 or more than 120,000 public chains, plus five repertoires with anomalous nucleotide sharing, were excluded from co-occurrence clustering. TCRdb mirrors the immuneACCESS table, restricted to in-frame sequences. Some clones are absent from its copies; in checked studies, under half trace to an unresolved V gene, and the reason for the others is unknown. D and trimming come from the DNA, and the V and J calls and clone size come from that table. In all, the sample holds some 110,000 clones, and approximately 73% of those were seen once. 4.8% of the sample is taken by the ten largest.

General findings and caveats noted by the study authors: When HLA alleles, especially DR and DQ, strongly co-occurred, TCR associations were difficult to assign to individual alleles. Only TCR beta chains were sequenced in this cohort, and the absence of alpha or paired-chain data limited detectable features. V-gene and J-gene trimming of TCR beta chains was associated with a missense DCLRE1C variant in a later genetic analysis, and the association was replicated in an independent cohort. In both the original and validation cohorts, the classifier was reported to diagnose cytomegalovirus status with high specificity and sensitivity. A later analysis associated approximately 17,000 TCR beta sequences with specific HLA alleles at a false discovery rate of 0.05. A further reported finding was that TCR beta sequences accurately predicted the HLA-A and HLA-B alleles for most subjects in the first cohort. Immune exposure information for the cohort was limited to CMV serostatus. In vitro tests confirmed that three of the cytomegalovirus-associated TCR beta chains recognize cytomegalovirus antigens. According to a later analysis, TCR association rates differed among HLA loci, with DRB1 alleles showing the most associated TCRs and HLA-C alleles showing the fewest. Linkage disequilibrium might explain the correlated functional status among segregating V segments, but an unknown experimental factor could not be ruled out. In a later analysis, several top co-occurrence clusters were reported to appear linked to parvovirus B19, influenza, CMV and Epstein-Barr virus. While some public TCRs were present in many individuals, most TCR sequences turned up only very rarely across donors. In a later analysis, HLA-associated TCR beta chains showed more clonal expansion and lower generation probabilities than non-associated chains that were equally common. According to the authors, the approach could potentially be generalized to other disease states and immunological phenotypes. A later analysis found that most CMV-associated TCR beta chains appeared HLA-restricted, with HLA associations seemingly driven largely by CMV exposure. Seventeen rarely observed V segments, including chromosome 9 orphons, were excluded from the earlier analysis of approximately 600 of the donors because counts were too low. The 87-base-pair reads could not distinguish some IMGT-functional V segments, including TRBV6-2 and TRBV6-3, so those segments were excluded. A cluster of highly shared sequence variants was judged likely to represent a technical artifact of the sequencing pipeline. Broadly in line with IMGT annotations, most TCR beta V segments showed up in productive rearrangements about 87% or about 30% of the time in an earlier analysis of several hundred of the donors. The study gave a list of around 170 TCR beta chains associated with cytomegalovirus. Sequencing depth was assumed to be roughly uniform across donors in the presence/absence analyses, though that assumption may not hold. Compared with the approximately 710-donor mean, donors in an Asian-associated ancestry cluster had fewer N-insertions in productive TCRs, according to a later genetic analysis. Because HLA typing was unavailable for some donors at each locus, only the typed subset was used in association tests.

V lost 4 bases and J lost 1 base; the stretch between them is 4 bases long. The cysteine opens and the phenylalanine closes a CDR3 of 11 amino acids. Here the CDR3 DNA is all that survives: 33 bases in frame from base 1. The germline V gene encodes CDR1 SQVTM and CDR2 ANQGSEA. The cohort was made up of hundreds of healthy bone marrow donors. At the time of sampling, every cohort member was nominally healthy, though immune exposures that went unrecorded were likely present. The donor was CMV seropositive and belonged to the group of over 250 seropositive cohort members. A peripheral blood sample was provided by each donor, and peripheral blood mononuclear cells were used for TCR beta sequencing. The Qiagen DNeasy Blood Extraction Kit was used to extract genomic DNA from the blood cell samples.

This chain is built from TRBV29-1 and TRBJ1-1; the D gene remains uncertain. The sample comprised PBMCs. The clonotype comes from a man in his sixties in good health and CMV-seropositive. At the DNA level, the sequence is TGCAGCGTTGCTACGAACACTGAAGCTTTCTTT. Its translation is CSVATNTEAFF.